Each of the 13 T cell receptor beta chains below was sequenced from the same sample in a study of human T cells and chemical hapten exposure. TCRdb fed the RACE reads into MiXCR, producing one record per CDR3 protein. Of approximately 52,000 distinct CDR3 sequences in the sample, over 8% were seen once. Time point of the sample: pre-sensitization, week 0. As for treatment: therapeutic diphenylcyclopropenone sensitization with weekly scalp DPC. The sequenced sample was whole blood, obtained in connection with sensitization to the hapten diphenylcyclopropenone (DPC). The source of these receptors is a woman in her forties with alopecia areata. Some clones in this sample may be carry-over from other donors' samples.

CDR3 protein: CASSHGQGTEAFF. The CDR3 DNA is TGCGCCAGCAGCCATGGCCAGGGCACTGAAGCTTTCTTT. The gene calls are TRBV4-3 and TRBJ1-1; a possible D gene is TRBD1 (5 bases). The CDR3 runs to 13 residues. V was trimmed by 3 bases and J by 4 bases, leaving 9 bases between them. The germline V gene encodes CDR1 LGHNA and CDR2 YSLEER.

This clonotype has just a few counts. V gene TRBV6-5 combines with J gene TRBJ1-1; D ambiguous. The germline V gene has CDR1 MNHEY and CDR2 SVGAGI. V shed 2 bases and J shed 5 bases, with 12 bases lying between them. The CDR3 loop spans 14 amino acids. The CDR3 spells CASSYPGMGTEAFF. The DNA for the CDR3 is TGTGCCAGCAGTTACCCGGGAATGGGAACTGAAGCTTTCTTT.

About this clonotype itself: A read error is possible here, since a much larger clone lies one base away. The J gene is TRBJ2-1, the V gene TRBV2; D gene unclear. Germline CDR1 and CDR2: SNHLY and FYNNEI. V gave up 3 bases and J gave up 0 bases, with 9 bases separating them. This CDR3 comprises 15 residues. The CDR3 loop reads CASSDHAASYNEQFF. The CDR3 coding sequence is TGTGCCAGCAGTGATCACGCAGCCTCCTACAATGAGCAGTTCTTC.

This chain uses TRBV11-2 with TRBJ2-6; 12 positions match TRBD1. V lost 3 bases and J lost 0; bases outside the gene matches: 0. The CDR3 totals 17 residues. Germline V CDR1 and CDR2: SGHAT, FQNNGV. The CDR3 DNA reads as TGTGCCAGCAGCTTGGGACAGGGGGCCTCTGGGGCCAACGTCCTGACTTTC. This codes for CASSLGQGASGANVLTF.

This clonotype has a count of ten or more. The rearrangement uses TRBV5-1 and TRBJ1-6; the match to TRBD1 covers 9 bases. The CDR3 runs 16 residues. The V gene's germline CDR1 is SGHRS and CDR2 YFSETQ. Trimming removed 0 bases from V and 6 bases from J; junction bases left unmatched: 4. The CDR3 sequence is CASSLAGTGSNSPLHF. In DNA form, the CDR3 reads TGCGCCAGCAGCTTGGCCGGGACAGGGTCTAATTCACCCCTCCACTTT. Combining the CDR3 with reference TRBV5-1 and TRBJ1-6 gives the whole variable domain KAGVTQTPRYLIKTRGQQVTLSCSPISGHRSVSWYQQTPGQGLQFLFEYFSETQRNKGNFPGRFSGRQFSNSRSEMNVSTLELGDSALYLCASSLAGTGSNSPLHFGNGTRLTVT.

Of note for this clonotype: This could be a read error, since a much larger clone is one nucleotide away. V gene TRBV3-1 combines with J gene TRBJ1-1; D is undetermined. The length of the CDR3 is 17 residues. Germline lookup yields CDR1 LGHDT and CDR2 YNNKEL (reference sequence). This CDR3 is CASSQGPTAVPGTGAFF. Written as DNA, the CDR3 is TGTGCCAGCAGCCAAGGCCCCACGGCCGTTCCGGGCACTGGAGCTTTCTTT.

This clonotype was observed at least ten times. This chain joins TRBV5-1 and TRBJ1-4; D is perhaps TRBD1 (6 bases). The V gene lost 0 bases and the J gene lost 0 bases, with 18 bases spanning the gap. The germline V gene has CDR1 SGHRS and CDR2 YFSETQ. This CDR3 region has 19 residues. The CDR3 region is CASSLDPGGPGATNEKLFF. CDR3 sequence (DNA): TGCGCCAGCAGCTTGGATCCCGGGGGCCCAGGTGCAACTAATGAAAAACTGTTTTTT. Full variable domain (outside the CDR3, taken from reference TRBV5-1 and TRBJ1-4): KAGVTQTPRYLIKTRGQQVTLSCSPISGHRSVSWYQQTPGQGLQFLFEYFSETQRNKGNFPGRFSGRQFSNSRSEMNVSTLELGDSALYLCASSLDPGGPGATNEKLFFGSGTQLSVL.

A remark on this clonotype: A junction boundary mismatches the germline segment, possibly from a read error. This chain connects TRBV9 to TRBJ2-2, with a tentative D call TRBD2 (5 bases). There are 13 residues in the CDR3. Germline lookup yields CDR1 SGDLS and CDR2 YYNGEE. The CDR3 loop reads CASSVSVTGEPFF. The CDR3 DNA is TGTGCCAGCAGCGTCTCAGTCACCGGGGAGCCGTTTTTT. Full variable domain (rest looked up from reference TRBV9 and TRBJ2-2): DSGVTQTPKHLITATGQRVTLRCSPRSGDLSVYWYQQSLDQGLQFLIQYYNGEERAKGNILERFSAQQFPDLHSELNLSSLELGDSALYFCASSVSVTGEPFFGEGSRLTVL.

The chain uses TRBV9 and TRBJ2-1; 8 positions agree with TRBD2. The V segment lost 3 bases and the J segment 2 bases; nucleotides outside the gene matches: 4. The CDR3 extends over 15 amino acids. In germline, CDR1 is SGDLS, CDR2 YYNGEE. The CDR3 DNA sequence: TGTGCCAGCAGCGGGCGGGGGGCCGCCTACAATGAGCAGTTCTTC. As protein: CASSGRGAAYNEQFF.

This clonotype was seen only a few times. The chain carries TRBV6-2 or TRBV6-3 and TRBJ2-3; D call uncertain. V was trimmed by 3 bases and J by 5 bases, leaving 3 bases between them. CDR1 MNHEY and CDR2 SVGEGT come from the germline V gene. The CDR3 is 11 amino acids. The CDR3 protein is CASSYVDTQYF. The CDR3 DNA reads as TGTGCCAGCAGTTATGTAGATACGCAGTATTTT.

Ten or more counts support this clonotype. The chain is built from TRBV18 and TRBJ1-5, with a tentative D call TRBD1 (5 bases). Germline-derived CDR1 and CDR2 are KGHSH and LQKENI. V dropped 0 bases and J dropped 6 bases, with 15 bases sitting between them. The CDR3 extends over 16 amino acids. CDR3 amino acids: CASSPPMGPGRQPQHF. The CDR3 nucleotides are TGTGCCAGCTCACCACCGATGGGGCCGGGCCGTCAGCCCCAGCATTTT.

This clonotype was detected a few times. The V call is TRBV6-2 or TRBV6-3, the J call TRBJ1-5; a weak D match, TRBD1 (6 bases). CDR1 is MNHEY and CDR2 is SVGEGT in the germline V gene. The CDR3 consists of 14 residues. Trimming pared 8 bases from V and 1 base from J, leaving 12 bases between. The CDR3 region is CASVGGTSNQPQHF. The DNA of the CDR3 is TGTGCCAGCGTAGGGGGGACCAGCAATCAGCCCCAGCATTTT.

A word on this clonotype: Its ends do not fully match the called genes, so a read error is possible. The chain employs TRBV18 and TRBJ1-4; D is undetermined. The CDR3 spans 13 residues. Looked up from germline, CDR1 is KGHSH and CDR2 is LQKENI. CDR3 amino acids: CASSPQLGEKLFF. The CDR3 bases are TGTGCCAGCTCGCCACAGTTAGGCGAAAAACTGTTTTTT.